The next 31 T cell receptor beta chains were all read from a single sample in a study of cytotoxic CD8 clonotypes in ibrutinib-treated CLL. Clones were read by immunoSEQ multiplex PCR, and TCRdb kept only the in-frame ones, dropping some. The sample includes some 290,000 clones, roughly 79% seen only once; the top ten take 6.5% to 8.5%. This material consisted of PBMCs, taken before ibrutinib treatment. These receptors were collected from a human donor with chronic lymphocytic leukemia.

The chain carries TRBV9 and TRBJ1-5; tentative D call: TRBD1 (6 bases). Trimming took off 3 bases at V and 4 bases at J, with 23 bases between the two ends. The germline V gene has CDR1 SGDLS and CDR2 YYNGEE. The CDR3 totals 18 residues. CDR3 loop: CASSAAPPTGCRNQPQHF. The CDR3 region has the DNA TGTGCCAGCAGCGCGGCGCCCCCGACAGGATGTCGGAATCAGCCCCAGCATTTT.

The sample holds a few counts of this clone. The V and J genes are TRBV5-5 and TRBJ2-7, with D perhaps matching TRBD2 (6 bases). The CDR3 extends over 15 amino acids. Germline V gene sequence: CDR1 SGHKS, CDR2 YYEKEE (reference sequence). V lost 5 bases and J 6 bases, leaving 21 bases between the germline ends. The CDR3 nucleotides are TGTGCCAGCAGGCCAACTAGCCCCGAGCGTAGCGAGCAGTACTTC. Its protein product is CASRPTSPERSEQYF.

This clone was recorded a few times. This rearrangement joins TRBV5-1 to TRBJ2-7; D uncertain. The germline CDR1 and CDR2 sequences are SGHRS and YFSETQ. V was shortened by 1 base and J by 2 bases, with 7 bases between the two germline ends. The CDR3 is 13 residues long. The CDR3 sequence is CASSLTLAYEQYF. CDR3 coding DNA: TGCGCCAGCAGCTTGACCCTAGCCTACGAGCAGTACTTC.

As DNA, the CDR3 is TGTGCCAGCAGTAGATCTCTTCGGGGGGATCAGCCCCAGCATTTT. Translating gives CASSRSLRGDQPQHF. This sequence joins TRBV6-5 and TRBJ1-5, with D perhaps matching TRBD1 (5 bases). This CDR3 has 15 amino acids. V lost 5 bases, J lost 5 bases, and 16 bases lay in between. Germline-derived CDR1 and CDR2 are MNHEY and SVGAGI.

The chain combines TRBV15 with TRBJ2-5; D call uncertain. V lost 3 bases and J 1 base, leaving 18 bases between the germline ends. The germline CDR1 and CDR2 sequences are LNHNV and YYDKDF (reference sequence). This CDR3 is 17 amino acids long. The CDR3 coding sequence is TGTGCCACCAGCAGTGACGAGGTTAGGGCGTCCCAAGAGACCCAGTACTTC. Protein sequence: CATSSDEVRASQETQYF.

This chain uses TRBV7-2 with TRBJ2-1, with 15 bases matching TRBD2. Germline assignment: CDR1 SGHTA and CDR2 FQGNSA. V trimming: 8 bases; J trimming: 3 bases; junction bases outside the gene matches: 11. This CDR3 is built from 18 residues. This chain's CDR3 is CASAKGTSGRTIYNEQFF. CDR3 nucleotides: TGTGCCAGCGCCAAGGGGACTAGCGGGAGGACCATCTACAATGAGCAGTTCTTC.

A word on this clone: This sample also contains other DNA sequences that code for the same CDR3. The chain has TRBV5-4 and TRBJ1-3; D is unclear. The CDR3 contains 14 residues. V lost 0 bases and J 0 bases, leaving 4 bases between the germline ends. The germline gives CDR1 SGHNT, CDR2 YYREEE (reference sequence). This chain's CDR3 is CASSLDLSGNTIYF. The DNA for the CDR3 is TGTGCCAGCAGCTTGGACCTCTCTGGAAACACCATATATTTT.

J is TRBJ2-7 and V is TRBV5-6; 8 bases are shared with TRBD1. This CDR3 has 15 amino acids. J gave up 0 bases and V 7 bases, and 9 bases lay outside the gene matches. Germline V gene lookup returns CDR1 SGHDT and CDR2 YYEEEE. Here the CDR3 DNA reads TGTGCCAGCTTTTACCAGGGGGCGACCTCCTACGAGCAGTACTTC. Amino acid sequence: CASFYQGATSYEQYF.

The chain recombines TRBV30 with TRBJ1-1, with TRBD1 identical over 7 bases. This CDR3 comprises 12 residues. The V gene end was trimmed by 1 base and the J gene end by 5 bases; junction bases not matched to a gene: 1. The V gene's germline CDR1 is GTSNPN and CDR2 SVGIG (reference sequence). CDR3 in DNA: TGTGCCTGGAGTGCACAGGGGACTGAAGCTTTCTTT. Encoded protein: CAWSAQGTEAFF.

The chain recombines TRBV5-6 with TRBJ2-7; D unresolved. Trimming left V 0 bases short and J 3 bases short, with 10 bases between. This CDR3 has 14 amino acids. The germline V gene encodes CDR1 SGHDT and CDR2 YYEEEE. The CDR3: CASSLEVGSYEQYF. The CDR3 bases are TGTGCCAGCAGCTTGGAGGTGGGCAGCTACGAGCAGTACTTC.

The J gene is TRBJ1-2, the V gene TRBV4-2; the D gene is possibly TRBD1 (5 bases). V shed 3 bases and J shed 3 bases, with 17 bases lying between them. This CDR3 spans 16 amino acids. Germline CDR1 is LGHNA and CDR2 is YNFKEQ. The CDR3 sequence is CASSQEPRGSYYGYTF. Written as DNA, the CDR3 is TGTGCCAGCAGCCAGGAGCCACGGGGGTCTTACTATGGCTACACCTTC.

The chain uses TRBV10-1 and TRBJ2-7; 9 bases agree with TRBD1. The CDR3 is 14 residues long. Germline assignment: CDR1 WNHNN and CDR2 SYGVQD (reference sequence). J lost 5 bases, V lost 2 bases, and 4 bases had no gene match. The CDR3 DNA reads TGCGCCAGCAGTGAGGGACAGGGGATCAACGAGCAGTACTTC. Translation: CASSEGQGINEQYF.

This clone was detected only a few times. V is TRBV11-3 and J is TRBJ2-5; 8 bases map to TRBD2. Germline V lookup: CDR1 SGHNT, CDR2 YENEEA. J was trimmed by 5 bases and V by 5 bases; bases with no gene match: 4. This CDR3 spans 13 amino acids. The CDR3 DNA sequence: TGTGCCAGCAGCAGCGGGAGCGGTGAGACCCAGTACTTC. Encoded protein: CASSSGSGETQYF. Full variable domain (missing parts from reference TRBV11-3 and TRBJ2-5): EAGVVQSPRYKIIEKKQPVAFWCNPISGHNTLYWYLQNLGQGPELLIRYENEEAVDDSQLPKDRFSAERLKGVDSTLKIQPAELGDSAVYLCASSSGSGETQYFGPGTRLLVL.

This chain links TRBV19 with TRBJ2-1; D is uncertain. Trimming removed 7 bases at V and 7 bases at J, with 11 bases between. This CDR3 has 12 residues. Germline V gene lookup returns CDR1 LNHDA and CDR2 SQIVND (reference sequence). The CDR3 bases are TGTGCCAGTAATGGAGCAGGAAATGAGCAGTTCTTC. It yields the protein CASNGAGNEQFF.

The chain recombines TRBV30 with TRBJ1-5, with D possibly TRBD1 on 6 matching bases. The CDR3 runs 15 residues. V lost 0 bases, J lost 1 base, and 10 bases lay in between. Per the germline V gene, CDR1 is GTSNPN and CDR2 is SVGIG (reference sequence). Written as DNA, the CDR3 is TGTGCCTGGAGTGTACAGGGTTTCAGCAATCAGCCCCAGCATTTT. It translates to CAWSVQGFSNQPQHF. Supplemented by reference TRBV30 and TRBJ1-5, the full variable domain reads SQTIHQWPATLVQPVGSPLSLECTVEGTSNPNLYWYRQAAGRGLQLLFYSVGIGQISSEVPQNLSASRPQDRQFILSSKKLLLSDSGFYLCAWSVQGFSNQPQHFGDGTRLSIL.

This chain connects TRBV11-3 to TRBJ2-1; 13 positions agree with TRBD2. CDR3 length: 15 amino acids. In germline, CDR1 is SGHNT, CDR2 YENEEA. The V segment lost 4 bases and the J segment 5 bases; nucleotides outside the gene matches: 2. In DNA form, the CDR3 reads TGTGCCAGCAGCTCAGGACTAGCGGGAGACAATGAGCAGTTCTTC. This codes for CASSSGLAGDNEQFF.

The chain is built from TRBV6-5 and TRBJ2-1, with 7 bases identical to TRBD1. From germline, CDR1 is MNHEY and CDR2 SVGAGI. With V trimmed by 0 bases and J by 4 bases, 3 bases remained unmatched. This CDR3 has 15 amino acids. The CDR3 sequence: CASSYSGGRYNEQFF. The CDR3 DNA follows: TGTGCCAGCAGTTACTCAGGGGGCAGGTACAATGAGCAGTTCTTC.

This clone appeared a single time. The chain links TRBV29-1 to TRBJ2-5, with D hard to call. This CDR3 contains 13 residues. Trimming left V 2 bases short and J 5 bases short, with 12 bases between. Germline V gene lookup returns CDR1 SQVTM and CDR2 ANQGSEA. The CDR3 here is CSVEFGVMETQYF. CDR3 nucleotides: TGCAGCGTTGAATTTGGGGTTATGGAGACCCAGTACTTC.

The V call is TRBV28, the J call TRBJ2-1, with TRBD2 identical over 7 bases. Germline CDR1 is MDHEN and CDR2 is SYDVKM. The CDR3 contains 13 residues. V lost 5 bases and J lost 8; bases outside the gene matches: 6. The chain's CDR3 is CASSTAGADEQFF. The CDR3, as DNA: TGTGCCAGCAGTACGGCGGGAGCGGATGAGCAGTTCTTC.

V gene TRBV6-6 combines with J gene TRBJ2-7, with D uncertain. CDR1 and CDR2 from the germline V gene are MNHNY and SVGAGI (reference sequence). V shed 5 bases and J shed 3 bases, with 8 bases lying between them. This CDR3 spans 12 amino acids. The CDR3 spells CASSPFGYEQYF. The CDR3 nucleotides read TGTGCCAGCAGTCCTTTCGGCTACGAGCAGTACTTC.

V gene TRBV28 combines with J gene TRBJ1-1; 7 bases fit TRBD1. The CDR3 loop spans 17 amino acids. Germline V lookup: CDR1 MDHEN, CDR2 SYDVKM. Trimming cost V 4 bases and J 1 base; bases outside gene matches: 12. The CDR3: CASSSTGTDSKNTEAFF. The CDR3 DNA reads TGTGCCAGCAGTTCTACCGGGACAGACTCGAAGAACACTGAAGCTTTCTTT.

The rearrangement joins TRBV5-6 to TRBJ2-7; the match to TRBD1 covers 9 bases. V lost 4 bases, J lost 6 bases, and 5 bases stayed unmatched. Per the germline V gene, CDR1 is SGHDT and CDR2 is YYEEEE. The CDR3 sequence is 13 residues long. CDR3 amino acids: CASSVGQGREQYF. CDR3 DNA: TGTGCCAGCAGCGTGGGACAGGGCCGCGAGCAGTACTTC.

The sample holds one count of this clone. The chain joins TRBV15 to TRBJ1-1; D may be TRBD1 (5 bases). The CDR3 extends over 17 amino acids. V was shortened by 0 bases and J by 3 bases, with 17 bases between the two germline ends. CDR1 and CDR2 (germline): LNHNV, YYDKDF (reference sequence). For the CDR3, the DNA is TGTGCCACCAGCAGAGATTGGGCGAGGGGTTGGGACACTGAAGCTTTCTTT. Protein product: CATSRDWARGWDTEAFF.

This clone was observed at least ten times. This chain links TRBV6-1 with TRBJ2-7; D could derive from TRBD1 or TRBD2 (5 bases each). The CDR3 is 14 amino acids. V lost 4 bases and J lost 1, with 11 bases in between. Germline V gives CDR1 MNHNS, CDR2 SASEGT. In DNA form, the CDR3 reads TGTGCCAGCAGTGCTGAGGGGCCGTCCTACGAGCAGTACTTC. It encodes CASSAEGPSYEQYF.

V and J are TRBV2 and TRBJ2-5; maybe TRBD1 (5 bases). The length of the CDR3 is 14 residues. Germline loops: CDR1 SNHLY, CDR2 FYNNEI. Trimming cost V 7 bases and J 5 bases, with 17 bases left between them. In DNA form, the CDR3 reads TGTGCCAGCATCACTCACAGGTTATCTGAGACCCAGTACTTC. Translation: CASITHRLSETQYF.

A word on this clone: Other DNA sequences from this sample encode an identical CDR3 as well. This chain joins TRBV7-2 and TRBJ2-3; 8 bases are shared with TRBD1. This CDR3 is 14 amino acids long. The V and J ends lost 5 bases and 3 bases, in that order; junction bases with no gene match: 4. Looked up from germline, CDR1 is SGHTA and CDR2 is FQGNSA. CDR3 amino acids: CASSLDRGTDTQYF. In nucleotides, the CDR3 is TGTGCCAGCAGCCTAGACAGGGGAACAGATACGCAGTATTTT.

The V call is TRBV6-5, the J call TRBJ1-5, with D perhaps matching TRBD1 (5 bases). Germline V gene sequence: CDR1 MNHEY, CDR2 SVGAGI. V dropped 2 bases and J dropped 0 bases, with 8 bases sitting between them. The CDR3 totals 15 residues. CDR3 DNA sequence: TGTGCCAGCAGTTACCAGGGAGGTAGCAATCAGCCCCAGCATTTT. It translates to CASSYQGGSNQPQHF.

V and J are TRBV7-2 and TRBJ1-5; no clear D gene. This CDR3 has 15 amino acids. CDR1 is SGHTA and CDR2 is FQGNSA in the germline V gene. The V end lost 5 bases, the J end lost 0 bases, and 11 bases lay between the germline ends. The DNA of the CDR3 is TGTGCCAGCAGCCTATATGACATTAGCAATCAGCCCCAGCATTTT. It specifies CASSLYDISNQPQHF.

This clone was seen a handful of times. V usage is TRBV27 and J usage is TRBJ1-5; D is ambiguous. The germline gives CDR1 MNHEY, CDR2 SMNVEV (reference sequence). Trimming took off 6 bases at V and 6 bases at J, with 12 bases between the two ends. CDR3 size: 13 residues. Here the CDR3 DNA reads TGTGCCAGCAGCCGGGAGCTCTCTCAGCCCCAGCATTTT. This encodes CASSRELSQPQHF.

This rearrangement joins TRBV7-6 to TRBJ2-2; D is undetermined. Per germline, CDR1 SGHVS and CDR2 FNYEAQ. The CDR3 is 13 amino acids. V was pared by 0 bases and J by 6 bases, with 5 bases between. The CDR3 region is CASSLAVAGELFF. Written as DNA, the CDR3 is TGTGCCAGCAGCTTAGCAGTAGCCGGGGAGCTGTTTTTT.

This rearrangement joins TRBV5-6 to TRBJ2-3, with 11 bases lining up with TRBD2. The junction had 11 bases not matched to a gene; V was cut back by 4 bases and J by 4 bases. Germline V gene lookup returns CDR1 SGHDT and CDR2 YYEEEE. The CDR3 consists of 17 residues. CDR3 protein: CASSPIILAGVADTQYF. CDR3 in DNA: TGTGCCAGCAGCCCGATTATACTAGCGGGAGTTGCAGATACGCAGTATTTT.